This T cell receptor (beta chain) was recorded in a study of blood T cell repertoires in COVID-19. Measured with immunoSEQ multiplex PCR; TCRdb has only the in-frame clones, and not every one. The repertoire holds 140,000 to 150,000 clones, about 90% seen once, with around 10% in the top ten. This clone occurred a few times. This CDR3 contains 14 residues. Trimming took 8 bases from V and 5 from J; bases not matched to a gene: 9. The germline gives CDR1 MNHEY, CDR2 SVGAGI. This receptor was taken from a man aged 60 to 69 who had recovered from COVID-19. The chain recombines TRBV6-5 with TRBJ2-1; 7 positions match TRBD1. The sequencing input was PBMCs or T cells enriched from blood (not recorded which). CDR3 region: CASLGGQANNEQFF. CDR3 nucleotides: TGTGCCAGCCTGGGTGGACAGGCAAACAATGAGCAGTTCTTC.